Reported below is one T cell receptor beta chain. This clonotype was counted many times. The specificity of this receptor is unknown. No much larger clone exists at a distance of one base, and base qualities are not known. The sample comes from a study of T cells in Graves' hyperthyroidism and ophthalmopathy (dated by TCRdb to between 2018 and 2021). Turning to the overall study: Peripheral blood samples were taken at the time of initial diagnosis, prior to any treatment. For training and testing, the 100 or so patients in the discovery cohort were randomly divided in a 7:3 ratio. Thyroid tissue and blood T-cell repertoires from six Graves' hyperthyroidism patients were also compared in the study. Once sampling was done, hyperthyroidism patients were given methimazole at a starting dose of 30 mg daily, whereas ophthalmopathy patients were given high-dose intravenous methylprednisolone. A discovery cohort of about a hundred patients, 43 with Graves' ophthalmopathy and 57 with stable Graves' hyperthyroidism, was used to find distinguishing TCR V-J signatures. TCR Vbeta CDR3 sequencing of 140 or so peripheral blood samples (roughly 43 ophthalmopathy, under 80 hyperthyroidism and 17 progressor patients) is reported in the paper. Whether ophthalmopathy could be predicted prospectively was tested in an independent validation cohort made up of roughly 19 hyperthyroidism patients plus 17 patients who later progressed to ophthalmopathy. General conclusions and limits of the study: In validation, the model predicted progression to ophthalmopathy a median of 6.5 months before onset, with roughly 71% sensitivity and around 76% specificity. Sample size was not statistically predetermined, and blinding of investigators to group allocation was not performed. Ophthalmopathy was separated from stable hyperthyroidism by a 13 V-J signature model, with approximately 85% sensitivity and around 81% specificity obtained in cross-validation and 80%/75% obtained in testing. Most expanded thyroid clonotypes (frequency above 0.001) were also detected in blood, suggesting blood repertoires may reflect thyroid immune responses.

CDR1 and CDR2 are drawn from the germline V gene: MDHEN, SYDVKM. There are 14 amino acids in the CDR3, from cysteine to phenylalanine inclusive. Just CDR3 DNA is preserved here, 42 bases in frame from base 1. V is cut by 8 bases and J by 0 bases, and the space between the germline ends is 14 bases. TCR beta CDR3 regions were amplified from RNA transcripts. For the first round of RT-PCR on the TCR CDR3, the HTBI primer set was used together with the Qiagen OneStep RT-PCR kit. A second multiplex PCR round built the libraries, followed by size selection and purification. The libraries were sequenced on an Illumina HiSeq2000 using paired-end 100 bp reads. Under the source paper's analysis protocol: SOAPnuke was used to process the raw data, with reads discarded if the reads contained adapters or uncalled bases, had a mean Phred below 15, or lacked an exact constant-primer or identifier match. High-quality paired reads were merged using COPE v1.2.5, and each unique nucleotide sequence was defined as a clonotype. MiTCR v1.1 was used to align clonotypes to the IMGT TRBV, TRBD and TRBJ reference segments. The analysis was restricted to V-J combinations with a frequency above 0.0001, which together covered 99.2% of the repertoires. The TCS score was defined as F50 (clonal expansion) divided by E x V (chaos), with BLOSUM62-based TCRdist calculated between CDR3 peptides within each V-J. Welch's t-statistics and random forest reduced around 550 V-J features to roughly 13, which were used in a naive Bayes classifier (R e1071). TCRdb redid the processing of the public reads, applying fastp at Q25 and MiXCR, and retained in-frame beta chains. Each CDR3 protein gets just one entry, which takes the most common genes and DNA from the rows behind it. Clone size and V and J calls follow TCRdb, not the original study. This sample has around 600,000 distinct CDR3 sequences in its table, and 15% to 20% of those were observed once. The top ten clonotypes cover 2.5% to 4% of the sample.

Ophthalmopathy patients had moderately to severely active disease, with a Clinical Activity Score of 3 or more, a NOSPECS grade of 4 or more, and a disease duration of less than 3 months. The study excluded patients with uncontrolled infections, other autoimmune diseases, pregnancy or lactation. Clinical symptoms, serum thyroxine and TRAb, thyroid ultrasound, and orbital computed tomography formed the basis for the diagnoses. Ficoll-Paque density gradient centrifugation was used to isolate PBMCs from 8.5 to 10 ml of fresh peripheral blood. Total RNA was extracted using Trizol reagent, and RNA quality was assessed on an Agilent 2100 Bioanalyzer.

The sequence links TRBV28 to TRBJ2-7; possibly the D gene is TRBD2, per 5 matching bases. The receptor comes from a woman between 40 and 50 years old with Graves' ophthalmopathy. The sample comprised blood. The CDR3 region: CASSTVGSSYEQYF. The DNA sequence is TGTGCCAGCTCGACCGTGGGGAGCTCCTACGAGCAGTACTTC.